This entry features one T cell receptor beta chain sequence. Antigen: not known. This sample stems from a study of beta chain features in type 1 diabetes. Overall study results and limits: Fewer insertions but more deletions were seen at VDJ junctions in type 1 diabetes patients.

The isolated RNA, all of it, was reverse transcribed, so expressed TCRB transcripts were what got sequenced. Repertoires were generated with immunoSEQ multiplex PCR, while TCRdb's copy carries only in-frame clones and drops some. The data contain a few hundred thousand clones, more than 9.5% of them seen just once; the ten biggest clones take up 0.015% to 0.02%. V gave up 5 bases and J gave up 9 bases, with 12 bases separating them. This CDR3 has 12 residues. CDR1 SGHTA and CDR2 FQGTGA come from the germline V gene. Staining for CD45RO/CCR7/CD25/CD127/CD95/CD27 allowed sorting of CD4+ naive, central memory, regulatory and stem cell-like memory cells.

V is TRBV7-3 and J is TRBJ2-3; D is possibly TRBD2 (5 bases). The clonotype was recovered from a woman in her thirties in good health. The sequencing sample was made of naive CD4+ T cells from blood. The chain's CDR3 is CASSPDGETQYF. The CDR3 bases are TGTGCCAGCAGCCCGGATGGGGAGACGCAGTATTTT.